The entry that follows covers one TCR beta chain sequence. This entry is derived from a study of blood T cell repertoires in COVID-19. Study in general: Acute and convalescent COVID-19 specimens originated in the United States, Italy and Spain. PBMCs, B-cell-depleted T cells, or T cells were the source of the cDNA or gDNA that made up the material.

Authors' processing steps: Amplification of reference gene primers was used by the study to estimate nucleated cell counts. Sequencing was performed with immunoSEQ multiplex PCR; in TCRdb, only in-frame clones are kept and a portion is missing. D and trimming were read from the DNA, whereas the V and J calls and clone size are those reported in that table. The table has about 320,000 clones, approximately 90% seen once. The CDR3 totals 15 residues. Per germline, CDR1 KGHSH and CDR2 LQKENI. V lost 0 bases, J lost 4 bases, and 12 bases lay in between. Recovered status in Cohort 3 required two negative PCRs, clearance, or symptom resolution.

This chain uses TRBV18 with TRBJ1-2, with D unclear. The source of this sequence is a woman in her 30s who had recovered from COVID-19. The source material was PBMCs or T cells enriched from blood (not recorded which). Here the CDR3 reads CASSPPGGLGYGYTF. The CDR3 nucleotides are TGTGCCAGCTCACCACCGGGAGGTTTGGGCTATGGCTACACCTTC.